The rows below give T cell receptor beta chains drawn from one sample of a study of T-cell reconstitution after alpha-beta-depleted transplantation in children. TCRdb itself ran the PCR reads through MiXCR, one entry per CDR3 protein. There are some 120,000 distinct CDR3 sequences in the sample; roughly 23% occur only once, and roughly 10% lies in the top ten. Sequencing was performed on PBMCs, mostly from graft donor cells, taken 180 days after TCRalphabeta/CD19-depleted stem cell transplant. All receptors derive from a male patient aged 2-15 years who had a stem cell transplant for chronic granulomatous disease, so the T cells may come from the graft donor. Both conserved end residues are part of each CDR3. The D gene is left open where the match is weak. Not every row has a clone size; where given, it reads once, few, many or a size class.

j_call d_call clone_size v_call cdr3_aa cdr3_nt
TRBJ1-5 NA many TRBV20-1 CSAANPVGNQPQHF TGCAGTGCTGCCAATCCTGTGGGCAATCAGCCCCAGCATTTT
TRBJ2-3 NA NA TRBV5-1 CASSAGDSSTDTQYF TGCGCCAGCAGCGCAGGGGATTCTAGCACAGATACGCAGTATTTT
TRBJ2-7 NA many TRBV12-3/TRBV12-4 CASSFTSSEQYF TGTGCCAGCAGTTTTACTAGCTCCGAGCAGTACTTC
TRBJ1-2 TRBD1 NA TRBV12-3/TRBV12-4 CASSSRPEDRGYGYTF TGTGCCAGCAGTTCTAGGCCAGAGGACAGGGGGTATGGCTACACCTTC
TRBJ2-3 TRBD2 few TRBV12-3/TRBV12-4 CASIKSGLLVATDTQYF TGTGCCAGCATTAAATCGGGACTATTAGTGGCAACAGATACGCAGTATTTT
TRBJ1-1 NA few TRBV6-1 CASNLDGSLNTEAFF TGTGCCAGCAATCTGGACGGTTCTCTGAACACTGAAGCTTTCTTT
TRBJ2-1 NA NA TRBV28 CASSLAGAGFNEQFF TGTGCCAGCAGTTTAGCAGGGGCGGGGTTCAATGAGCAGTTCTTC
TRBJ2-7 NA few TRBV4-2 CASSQGMNYEQYF TGTGCCAGCAGCCAAGGTATGAACTACGAGCAGTACTTC
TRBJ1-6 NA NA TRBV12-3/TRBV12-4 CASSADRNNSPLHF TGTGCCAGCAGTGCAGACAGGAATAATTCACCCCTCCACTTT
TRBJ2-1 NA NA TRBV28 CASSPHVSGTNEQFF TGTGCCAGCAGTCCTCATGTTTCAGGGACGAATGAGCAGTTCTTC
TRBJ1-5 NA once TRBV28 CASSGGIVGSQPQHF TGTGCCAGCAGCGGGGGGATAGTCGGGAGTCAGCCCCAGCATTTT
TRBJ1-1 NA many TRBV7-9 CASSVIGENTEAFF TGTGCCAGCAGCGTGATCGGGGAGAACACTGAAGCTTTCTTT
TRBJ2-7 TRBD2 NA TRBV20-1 CSASPLAGVRYF TGCAGTGCTAGCCCGCTAGCGGGAGTGAGGTACTTC
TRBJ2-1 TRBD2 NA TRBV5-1 CASSIGLAGWQFF TGCGCCAGCAGCATAGGACTAGCGGGCTGGCAGTTCTTC
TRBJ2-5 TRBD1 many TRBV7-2 CASSLRQGQETQYF TGTGCCAGCAGCTTAAGACAGGGCCAAGAGACCCAGTACTTC
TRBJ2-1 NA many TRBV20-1 CSASSSNYNEQFF TGCAGTGCTAGCTCTAGTAACTACAATGAGCAGTTCTTC
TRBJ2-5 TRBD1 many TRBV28 CASSLSDRGFRETQYF TGTGCCAGCAGTTTATCGGACAGGGGATTTCGTGAGACCCAGTACTTC
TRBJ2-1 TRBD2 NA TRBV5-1 CASSLAGSGSSYNEQFF TGCGCCAGCAGCTTGGCCGGTAGCGGGAGCTCCTACAATGAGCAGTTCTTC
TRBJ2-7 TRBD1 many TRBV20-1 CSARASDRANYEQYF TGCAGTGCTAGAGCAAGCGACAGGGCAAACTACGAGCAGTACTTC
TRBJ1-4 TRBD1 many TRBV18 CASSLTGDNEKLFF TGTGCCAGCTCGCTGACAGGGGATAATGAAAAACTGTTTTTT
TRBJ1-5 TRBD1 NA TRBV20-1 CSAGQGRQPQHF TGCAGTGCAGGACAGGGGAGACAGCCCCAGCATTTT
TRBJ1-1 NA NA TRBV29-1 CSVESPGPNTEAFF TGCAGCGTTGAATCCCCAGGACCGAACACTGAAGCTTTCTTT
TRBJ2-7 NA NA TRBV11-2 CASSFSGWEQYF TGTGCCAGCAGCTTCTCGGGCTGGGAGCAGTACTTC
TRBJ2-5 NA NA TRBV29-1 CSVEHRQLVAQYF TGCAGCGTTGAACACAGACAGCTAGTGGCCCAGTACTTC
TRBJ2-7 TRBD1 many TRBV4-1 CASSDRTGPAYEQYF TGCGCCAGCAGTGACCGGACAGGGCCCGCTTACGAGCAGTACTTC
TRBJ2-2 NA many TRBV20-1 CSATNRAGELFF TGCAGTGCTACCAACAGGGCCGGGGAGCTGTTTTTT
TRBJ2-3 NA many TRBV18 CASSSRHTDTQYF TGTGCCAGCTCATCCCGGCACACAGATACGCAGTATTTT
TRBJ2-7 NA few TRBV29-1 CSVETSTYEQYF TGCAGCGTTGAAACTTCTACCTACGAGCAGTACTTC
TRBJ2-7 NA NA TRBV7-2 CASSLDLALSYEQYF TGTGCCAGCAGCTTAGATCTGGCACTCTCCTACGAGCAGTACTTC